One and the same sample provided the 10 T cell receptor beta chains below, sequenced in a study of T cell responses to AZD1222 COVID-19 vaccine. Clones were sequenced by immunoSEQ multiplex PCR, and TCRdb holds only the in-frame ones, with some missing. Among approximately 90,000 clones listed, 65% to 90% were seen once. The material sequenced was peripheral blood, taken on day 0 of AZD1222 vaccination. The receptors shown here come from an adult in good health.

The J gene is TRBJ2-1, the V gene TRBV24-1; 8 bases match TRBD1. J gave up 4 bases and V 5 bases, and 6 bases lay outside the gene matches. The CDR3 totals 15 residues. Germline CDR1 KGHDR, CDR2 SFDVKD. As DNA, the CDR3 is TGTGCCACCAGTGCAAGCGGACAGGGATACAATGAGCAGTTCTTC. As protein: CATSASGQGYNEQFF.

The V and J genes are TRBV6-5 and TRBJ2-3; 9 nucleotides agree with TRBD2. With V trimmed by 9 bases and J by 6 bases, 13 bases remained unmatched. CDR1 is MNHEY, CDR2 SVGAGI, per germline. CDR3 length: 15 amino acids. CDR3 DNA sequence: TGTGCCAGTACGACCCCGCTAGCGGGAATGGATACGCAGTATTTT. The encoded protein is CASTTPLAGMDTQYF.

This chain joins TRBV6-5 and TRBJ1-3; D remains unclear. CDR3 size: 15 residues. V was trimmed by 6 bases and J by 0 bases, leaving 12 bases between them. Per germline, CDR1 MNHEY and CDR2 SVGAGI. CDR3 sequence: CASSLGSASGNTIYF. Here the CDR3 DNA reads TGTGCCAGCAGCCTGGGGAGTGCCTCTGGAAACACCATATATTTT.

The rearrangement links TRBV11-2 to TRBJ1-1; no clear D. The germline gives CDR1 SGHAT, CDR2 FQNNGV. The V end lost 0 bases, the J end lost 2 bases, and 10 bases lay between the germline ends. The length of the CDR3 is 15 residues. In nucleotides, the CDR3 is TGTGCCAGCAGCTTAGAAATAGGCAGAAACACTGAAGCTTTCTTT. It codes for CASSLEIGRNTEAFF.

This clone has only one observation. The V and J genes are TRBV7-7 and TRBJ2-1, with 8 bases that match TRBD2. Germline V CDR1 and CDR2: SSHAT, FNYEAQ (reference sequence). The CDR3 runs 13 residues. V was clipped by 6 bases and J by 11 bases; unmatched bases: 9. CDR3 amino acids: CASSLSSGGKQFF. CDR3 DNA: TGTGCCAGCAGTTTATCTTCGGGGGGGAAGCAGTTCTTC.

The chain has TRBV28 and TRBJ2-7, with 9 bases aligning to TRBD2. The V and J ends lost 6 bases and 2 bases, in that order; junction bases with no gene match: 5. This CDR3 region has 14 residues. The germline gives CDR1 MDHEN, CDR2 SYDVKM. Written as DNA, the CDR3 is TGTGCCAGCAGCGCGACTAGCGGACCCTACGAGCAGTACTTC. As protein: CASSATSGPYEQYF.

The chain is built from TRBV7-9 and TRBJ2-3, with D uncertain. The length of the CDR3 is 14 residues. V was cut by 4 bases and J by 4 bases, with 12 bases left in between. Per germline, CDR1 SEHNR and CDR2 FQNEAQ (reference sequence). For the CDR3, the DNA is TGTGCCAGCAGCTCCTCGGTAGAGGCAGATACGCAGTATTTT. The encoded protein is CASSSSVEADTQYF.

The chain has TRBV30 and TRBJ2-6, with 7 bases lining up with TRBD2. CDR1 is GTSNPN, CDR2 SVGIG, per germline (reference sequence). With 6 bases clipped from V and 1 base from J, the junction kept 15 bases outside the gene matches. The CDR3 covers 18 residues. The CDR3 bases are TGTGCCTGCCTCCATCGGCCGGGGGGAGGGTCTGGGGCCAACGTCCTGACTTTC. Translated: CACLHRPGGGSGANVLTF.

V usage is TRBV19 and J usage is TRBJ1-6, with D tentatively TRBD1 (5 bases). Germline lookup yields CDR1 LNHDA and CDR2 SQIVND (reference sequence). This CDR3 region has 14 residues. The germline V and J ends were trimmed by 4 bases and 8 bases, with 12 bases remaining between them. The CDR3 spells CASSNRQPYSPLHF. The CDR3 DNA reads as TGTGCCAGTAGTAACCGACAGCCCTATTCACCCCTCCACTTT.

The chain is built from TRBV30 and TRBJ2-3; 10 bases agree with TRBD1. The CDR3 is made up of 14 amino acids. Trimming took 4 bases from V and 2 from J; bases not matched to a gene: 3. Germline loops: CDR1 GTSNPN, CDR2 SVGIG (reference sequence). CDR3 sequence: CAWKDRGITDTQYF. CDR3 bases: TGTGCCTGGAAGGACAGGGGGATCACAGATACGCAGTATTTT.